The 26 T cell receptor beta chains below all came from one sample that was sequenced in a study of CD8+CD57+ T cells in acquired aplastic anemia. Profiling that covered TCR beta VDJ and CDR3 relied on genomic DNA as its template. TCRdb fed the reads into MiXCR, producing one record per CDR3 protein. The sample records about 190,000 distinct CDR3 sequences, around 47% being singletons. Sequenced patients had shown CD8+CD57+ cell expansion by flow cytometry. The sequenced sample was sorted CD4+, CD8+, or CD8+CD57+ T cells (not recorded which) from PBMCs. The receptors derive from a human donor with aplastic anemia.

About this clonotype: A read error is possible here, since a much larger clone lies one base away. The chain is built from TRBV9 and TRBJ1-1, with 8 bases fitting TRBD1. V dropped 4 bases and J dropped 3; count of bases not matched to a gene: 5. The CDR3 totals 14 residues. Germline CDR1 SGDLS, CDR2 YYNGEE. CDR3 amino acids: CASSPGGLDTEAFF. The DNA for the CDR3 is TGTGCCAGCAGCCCAGGGGGCTTGGACACTGAAGCTTTCTTT.

The chain is built from TRBV19 and TRBJ2-7; TRBD2 matches at 7 bases. V trimming: 3 bases; J trimming: 3 bases; junction bases outside the gene matches: 11. In germline, CDR1 is LNHDA, CDR2 SQIVND (reference sequence). The CDR3 is 16 residues long. CDR3 sequence reads: CASSMPLAEALYEQYF. The CDR3 bases are TGTGCCAGTAGTATGCCCCTAGCGGAGGCCCTCTACGAGCAGTACTTC.

This clonotype is medium-sized. The CDR3 nucleotides read TGTGCCAGCAGCGGATCGAACACTGAAGCTTTCTTT. Translating it yields CASSGSNTEAFF. The rearrangement links TRBV9 to TRBJ1-1; D gene ambiguous. This CDR3 is built from 12 residues. Germline V gene sequence: CDR1 SGDLS, CDR2 YYNGEE. The germline V and J ends were trimmed by 3 bases and 1 base, with 4 bases remaining between them.

This chain joins TRBV19 and TRBJ2-7; D is ambiguous. The V gene's germline CDR1 is LNHDA and CDR2 SQIVND (reference sequence). The ends were cut back, 3 bases at V and 0 bases at J, with 12 bases in the middle. The CDR3 totals 15 residues. The CDR3 region has the DNA TGTGCCAGTAGTATCATGGCGGTAAACTCCTACGAGCAGTACTTC. The encoded protein is CASSIMAVNSYEQYF.

V gene TRBV5-6 combines with J gene TRBJ2-7; D gene ambiguous. Germline V CDR1 and CDR2: SGHDT, YYEEEE. V was pared by 0 bases and J by 7 bases, with 11 bases between. This CDR3 comprises 13 residues. The CDR3, as DNA: TGTGCCAGCAGCTTGGCTCCAGCCTGGGAGCAGTACTTC. It translates to CASSLAPAWEQYF.

The rearrangement uses TRBV2 and TRBJ2-7; D uncertain. Between the trimmed V and J ends, which lost 2 bases and 2 bases, there was a span of 10 bases. The CDR3 runs to 14 residues. Germline CDR1 is SNHLY and CDR2 is FYNNEI. The CDR3 sequence: CASSESLLPYEQYF. The CDR3 region has the DNA TGTGCCAGCAGTGAAAGTCTTCTTCCCTACGAGCAGTACTTC.

With respect to this clonotype: Being one base from a much bigger clone, this may be a read error. V is TRBV9 and J is TRBJ2-5; 10 nucleotides agree with TRBD1. Germline-derived CDR1 and CDR2 are SGDLS and YYNGEE. The length of the CDR3 is 15 residues. CDR3 DNA sequence: TGTGCCAGCGGCGTACGGACAGGGGGGGGAGAGACCCAGTACTTC. Translation gives CASGVRTGGGETQYF.

Ten or more counts support this clonotype. V is TRBV10-3 and J is TRBJ2-1; 8 positions agree with TRBD2. Germline CDR1 reads ENHRY; CDR2 reads SYGVKD. The V segment lost 4 bases and the J segment 4 bases; nucleotides outside the gene matches: 3. The CDR3 sequence is 14 residues long. The CDR3 DNA reads as TGTGCCATCAGTGTGGCTAGCGGGTACAATGAGCAGTTCTTC. Translated: CAISVASGYNEQFF.

The chain carries TRBV7-6 and TRBJ2-7, with D perhaps TRBD1 (6 bases). The CDR3 extends over 11 amino acids. V was clipped by 5 bases and J by 5 bases, with 7 bases between them. CDR1 is SGHVS and CDR2 is FNYEAQ in the germline V gene. In DNA form, the CDR3 reads TGTGCCAGCAGCAACAGGGACGAGCAGTACTTC. Encoded protein: CASSNRDEQYF.

There are a few counts of this clonotype. Mismatch with germline at one junction end may stem from a read error. The chain recombines TRBV7-9 with TRBJ2-7; D is ambiguous. In germline, CDR1 is SEHNR, CDR2 FQNEAQ (reference sequence). The CDR3 sequence is 9 residues long. The CDR3 DNA sequence: TGCGCCAGCAGTTTTGTGCAGTACTTC. Its translation: CASSFVQYF.

This chain uses TRBV15 with TRBJ2-7; D is tentatively TRBD1 or TRBD2 (6 bases each). The CDR3 sequence is 14 residues long. The germline gives CDR1 LNHNV, CDR2 YYDKDF (reference sequence). The V gene lost 5 bases and the J gene lost 5 bases, with 16 bases spanning the gap. The CDR3 DNA sequence: TGTGCCACCAGCTCCCTGGCGAGGGGGGACGAGCAGTACTTC. Translating gives CATSSLARGDEQYF.

The chain's CDR3 is CAWSGGSEQFF. CDR3 DNA sequence: TGTGCCTGGAGTGGGGGGAGTGAGCAGTTCTTC. The chain recombines TRBV30 with TRBJ2-1, with D possibly being TRBD1 or TRBD2 (5 bases each). Germline CDR1 reads GTSNPN; CDR2 reads SVGIG (reference sequence). Deletions cut 1 base from V and 9 bases from J, with 7 bases between. The CDR3 contains 11 residues.

A single count supports this clonotype. This chain uses TRBV2 with TRBJ2-5; 14 bases agree with TRBD2. V lost 6 bases to trimming and J lost 5 bases; unmatched junction nucleotides: 2. Germline V lookup: CDR1 SNHLY, CDR2 FYNNEI. CDR3 length: 14 residues. The chain's CDR3 is CASRGLAGEETQYF. The CDR3 nucleotides are TGTGCCAGCAGGGGACTAGCGGGAGAGGAGACCCAGTACTTC. The full variable domain, its missing parts supplied by reference TRBV2 and TRBJ2-5, is EPEVTQTPSHQVTQMGQEVILRCVPISNHLYFYWYRQILGQKVEFLVSFYNNEISEKSEIFDDQFSVERPDGSNFTLKIRSTKLEDSAMYFCASRGLAGEETQYFGPGTRLLVL.

This clonotype has a single count. The chain is built from TRBV5-6 and TRBJ2-7, with 7 bases that match TRBD1. The germline gives CDR1 SGHDT, CDR2 YYEEEE. There are 14 residues in the CDR3. V shed 2 bases and J 2 bases; nucleotides not matched to a gene: 4. The CDR3 DNA reads TGTGCCAGCAGCTTTAGGGGGCCGACCTACGAGCAGTACTTC. This encodes CASSFRGPTYEQYF.

V usage is TRBV5-1 and J usage is TRBJ1-2; unclear D gene. The CDR3 covers 12 residues. V gave up 2 bases and J gave up 4 bases, with 6 bases separating them. The germline CDR1 and CDR2 sequences are SGHRS and YFSETQ. CDR3 DNA: TGCGCCAGCAGCTTCGATCGCTATGGCTACACCTTC. Protein sequence: CASSFDRYGYTF.

The J gene is TRBJ1-1, the V gene TRBV5-6; D is undetermined. This CDR3 is built from 12 residues. Germline lookup yields CDR1 SGHDT and CDR2 YYEEEE. The V end was cut by 2 bases, the J end by 8 bases, with 10 bases between. CDR3 protein: CASSLLSREAFF. CDR3 coding DNA: TGTGCCAGCAGCTTACTTAGCCGAGAAGCTTTCTTT. Using reference TRBV5-6 and TRBJ1-1 for the parts outside the CDR3, the full variable domain is DAGVTQSPTHLIKTRGQQVTLRCSPKSGHDTVSWYQQALGQGPQFIFQYYEEEERQRGNFPDRFSGHQFPNYSSELNVNALLLGDSALYLCASSLLSREAFFGQGTRLTVV.

This chain connects TRBV10-3 to TRBJ2-1, with 7 bases aligning to TRBD1. This CDR3 comprises 17 residues. Germline-derived CDR1 and CDR2 are ENHRY and SYGVKD. The V and J ends lost 0 bases and 5 bases, in that order; junction bases with no gene match: 10. CDR3 DNA: TGTGCCATCAGTGAGTCCCGGGGCAGGGGGATAGACAATGAGCAGTTCTTC. Its translation: CAISESRGRGIDNEQFF.

This clonotype has a handful of counts. The chain combines TRBV5-1 with TRBJ1-1; D remains ambiguous. Germline V gives CDR1 SGHRS, CDR2 YFSETQ. The CDR3 is 15 residues long. V lost 0 bases to trimming and J lost 4 bases, with 13 bases between them. CDR3: CASSLDGGRGTEAFF. CDR3 DNA: TGCGCCAGCAGCTTGGATGGAGGGAGAGGCACTGAAGCTTTCTTT.

This chain joins TRBV29-1 and TRBJ1-5, with TRBD1 as a possible D gene (5 bases). Germline V CDR1 and CDR2: SQVTM, ANQGSEA. V was clipped by 5 bases and J by 0 bases, with 11 bases between them. The CDR3 covers 14 residues. CDR3 in amino acids: CSVRTLDSNQPQHF. Written as DNA, the CDR3 is TGCAGCGTTCGGACACTAGATAGCAATCAGCCCCAGCATTTT.

This clonotype appeared a few times. V is TRBV6-2 or TRBV6-3 and J is TRBJ1-5, with D unresolved. The germline V and J ends were trimmed by 5 bases and 0 bases, with 17 bases remaining between them. Germline CDR1 is MNHEY and CDR2 is SVGEGT. This CDR3 is built from 17 residues. CDR3 sequence (DNA): TGTGCCAGCAGTCCAGCTTGGCGTATTAATAGCAATCAGCCCCAGCATTTT. Encoded protein: CASSPAWRINSNQPQHF.

This clonotype was counted many times. The V gene is TRBV5-1, the J gene TRBJ1-1; D possibly corresponds to TRBD1 (5 bases). The germline gives CDR1 SGHRS, CDR2 YFSETQ. The V end was cut by 1 base, the J end by 3 bases, with 13 bases between. The CDR3 covers 15 residues. Here the CDR3 DNA reads TGCGCCAGCAGCTTGTTAGGGGAGGGACACACTGAAGCTTTCTTT. Encoded protein: CASSLLGEGHTEAFF.

The chain links TRBV10-1 to TRBJ1-3; no reliable D call. The CDR3 loop spans 14 amino acids. Per the germline V gene, CDR1 is WNHNN and CDR2 is SYGVQD (reference sequence). Trimming cost V 3 bases and J 4 bases, with 10 bases left between them. CDR3 region: CASSDMGGGNTIYF. The CDR3 region has the DNA TGCGCCAGCAGTGACATGGGCGGCGGAAACACCATATATTTT.

This clonotype was recorded at least ten times. V usage is TRBV7-2 and J usage is TRBJ2-2; D is possibly TRBD1 (5 bases). Deletions cut 0 bases from V and 4 bases from J, with 9 bases between. The CDR3 consists of 15 residues. The germline gives CDR1 SGHTA, CDR2 FQGNSA. The CDR3, as DNA: TGTGCCAGCAGCTTAGCGAGTAGGGGCACCGGGGAGCTGTTTTTT. It translates to CASSLASRGTGELFF.

The sample holds many counts of this clonotype. The rearrangement uses TRBV7-8 and TRBJ1-4; unclear D gene. V was trimmed by 3 bases and J by 0 bases, leaving 8 bases between them. The CDR3 runs 15 residues. Germline CDR1 is SGHVS and CDR2 is FQNEAQ. CDR3 bases: TGTGCCAGCAGCTTTACTAGGGCAACTAATGAAAAACTGTTTTTT. Translated, it gives CASSFTRATNEKLFF.

The genes are TRBV7-2 and TRBJ2-5, with D perhaps being TRBD1 or TRBD2 (5 bases each). The CDR3 has 14 amino acids. Between the trimmed V and J ends, which lost 6 bases and 5 bases, there was a span of 16 bases. Germline V gene sequence: CDR1 SGHTA, CDR2 FQGNSA. Written as DNA, the CDR3 is TGTGCCAGCAGTTCGGCAGGGACCGGGGAGACCCAGTACTTC. Translating it yields CASSSAGTGETQYF.

Points on this clonotype: This could be a read error, since a much larger clone is one nucleotide away. This sequence joins TRBV2 and TRBJ2-7; weak D call: TRBD2 (6 bases). This CDR3 is 13 amino acids long. The germline V gene has CDR1 SNHLY and CDR2 FYNNEI. Trimming took off 6 bases at V and 3 bases at J, with 12 bases between the two ends. The CDR3 coding sequence is TGTGCCAGCAGCCGGGACGGGGGCTACGAGCAGTACTTC. Residues: CASSRDGGYEQYF.